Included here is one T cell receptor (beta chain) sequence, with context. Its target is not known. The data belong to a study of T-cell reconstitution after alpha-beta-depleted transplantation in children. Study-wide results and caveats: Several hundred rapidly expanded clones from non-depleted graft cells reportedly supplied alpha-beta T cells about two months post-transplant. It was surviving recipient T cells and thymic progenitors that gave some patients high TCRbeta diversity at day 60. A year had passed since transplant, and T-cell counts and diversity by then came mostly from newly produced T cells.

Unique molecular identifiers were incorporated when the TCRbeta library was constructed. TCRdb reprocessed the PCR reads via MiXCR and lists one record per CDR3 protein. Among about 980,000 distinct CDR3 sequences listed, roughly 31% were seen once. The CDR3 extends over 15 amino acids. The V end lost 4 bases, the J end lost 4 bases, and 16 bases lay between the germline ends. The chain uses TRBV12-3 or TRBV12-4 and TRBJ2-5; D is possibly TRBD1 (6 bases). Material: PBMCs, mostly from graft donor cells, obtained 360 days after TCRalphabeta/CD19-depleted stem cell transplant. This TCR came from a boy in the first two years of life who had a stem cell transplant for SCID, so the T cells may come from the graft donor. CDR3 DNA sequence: TGTGCCAGCAGTTCATTCAGGGGAATGGGAGAGACCCAGTACTTC. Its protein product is CASSSFRGMGETQYF.